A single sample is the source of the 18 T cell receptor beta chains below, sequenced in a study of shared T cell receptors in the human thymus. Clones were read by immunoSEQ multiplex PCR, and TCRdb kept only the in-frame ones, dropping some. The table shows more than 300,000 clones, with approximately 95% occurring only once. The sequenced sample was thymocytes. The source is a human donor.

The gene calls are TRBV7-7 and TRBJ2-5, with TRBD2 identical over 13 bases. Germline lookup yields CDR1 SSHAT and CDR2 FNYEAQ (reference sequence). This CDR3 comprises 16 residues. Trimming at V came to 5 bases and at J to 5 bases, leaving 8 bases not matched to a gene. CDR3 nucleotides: TGTGCCAGCAGCCTACGACTAGCGGGGGGTCCGGAGACCCAGTACTTC. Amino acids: CASSLRLAGGPETQYF.

The CDR3 nucleotides read TGTGCCAGCAGCCACACAGCGAGCTCCTACGAGCAGTACTTC. This translates into CASSHTASSYEQYF. The J gene is TRBJ2-7, the V gene TRBV6-5; no clear D gene. This CDR3 comprises 14 residues. Germline lookup yields CDR1 MNHEY and CDR2 SVGAGI. The V end lost 6 bases, the J end lost 0 bases, and 12 bases lay between the germline ends.

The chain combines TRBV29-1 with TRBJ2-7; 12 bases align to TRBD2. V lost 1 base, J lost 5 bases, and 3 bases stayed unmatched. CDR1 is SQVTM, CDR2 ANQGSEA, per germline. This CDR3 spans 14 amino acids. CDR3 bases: TGCAGCGTTGAAGCGACTAGCGGGAGTAACGAGCAGTACTTC. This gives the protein CSVEATSGSNEQYF.

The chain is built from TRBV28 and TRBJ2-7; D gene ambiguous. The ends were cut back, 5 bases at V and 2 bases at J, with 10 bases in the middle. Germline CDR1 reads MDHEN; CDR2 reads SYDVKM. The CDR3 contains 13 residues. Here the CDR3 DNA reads TGTGCCAGCAGTACCGGGCCAACCTACGAGCAGTACTTC. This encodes CASSTGPTYEQYF. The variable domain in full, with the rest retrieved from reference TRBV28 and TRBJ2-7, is DVKVTQSSRYLVKRTGEKVFLECVQDMDHENMFWYRQDPGLGLRLIYFSYDVKMKEKGDIPEGYSVSREKKERFSLILESASTNQTSMYLCASSTGPTYEQYFGPGTRLTVT.

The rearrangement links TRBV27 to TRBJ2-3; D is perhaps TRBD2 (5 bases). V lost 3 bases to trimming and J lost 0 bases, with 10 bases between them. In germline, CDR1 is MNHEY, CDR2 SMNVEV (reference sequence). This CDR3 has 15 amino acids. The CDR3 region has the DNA TGTGCCAGCAGTTTTGAGCGGACTAGCACAGATACGCAGTATTTT. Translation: CASSFERTSTDTQYF.

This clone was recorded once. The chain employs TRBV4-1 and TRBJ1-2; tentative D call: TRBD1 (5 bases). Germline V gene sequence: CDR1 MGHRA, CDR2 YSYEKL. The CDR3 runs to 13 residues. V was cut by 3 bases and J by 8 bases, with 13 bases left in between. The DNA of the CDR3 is TGCGCCAGCAGCCACCCCGGGGGTCACGGCTACACCTTC. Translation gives CASSHPGGHGYTF.

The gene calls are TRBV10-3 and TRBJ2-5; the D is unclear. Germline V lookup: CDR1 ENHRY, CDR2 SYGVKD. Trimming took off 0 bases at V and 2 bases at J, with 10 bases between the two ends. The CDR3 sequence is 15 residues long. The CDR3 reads CAISESGGSQETQYF. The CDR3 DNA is TGTGCCATCAGTGAGTCGGGCGGATCACAAGAGACCCAGTACTTC.

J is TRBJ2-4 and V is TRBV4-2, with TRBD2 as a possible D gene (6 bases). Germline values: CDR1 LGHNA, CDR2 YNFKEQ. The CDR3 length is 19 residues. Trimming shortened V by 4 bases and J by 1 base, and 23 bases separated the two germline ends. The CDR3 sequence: CASSLMPMMGDFAKNIQYF. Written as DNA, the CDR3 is TGTGCCAGCAGCCTCATGCCGATGATGGGGGACTTCGCCAAAAACATTCAGTACTTC.

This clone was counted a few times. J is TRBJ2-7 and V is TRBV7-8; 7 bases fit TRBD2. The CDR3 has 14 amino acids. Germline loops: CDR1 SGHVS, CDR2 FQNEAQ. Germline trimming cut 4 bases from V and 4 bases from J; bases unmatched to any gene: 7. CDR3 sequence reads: CASSSRLATYEQYF. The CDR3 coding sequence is TGTGCCAGCAGCTCCAGACTAGCTACATACGAGCAGTACTTC.

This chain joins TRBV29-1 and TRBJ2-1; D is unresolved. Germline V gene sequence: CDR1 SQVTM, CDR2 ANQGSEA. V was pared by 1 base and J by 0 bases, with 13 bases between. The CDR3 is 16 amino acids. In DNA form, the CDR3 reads TGCAGCGTTGAAGCGTGGACCAGCAACTCCTACAATGAGCAGTTCTTC. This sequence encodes CSVEAWTSNSYNEQFF.

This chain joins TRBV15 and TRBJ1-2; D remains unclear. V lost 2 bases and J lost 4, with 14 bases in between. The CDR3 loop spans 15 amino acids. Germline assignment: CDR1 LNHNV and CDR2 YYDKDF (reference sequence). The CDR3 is CATSRRSGFGYGYTF. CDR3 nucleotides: TGTGCCACCAGCAGAAGGAGCGGTTTTGGCTATGGCTACACCTTC.

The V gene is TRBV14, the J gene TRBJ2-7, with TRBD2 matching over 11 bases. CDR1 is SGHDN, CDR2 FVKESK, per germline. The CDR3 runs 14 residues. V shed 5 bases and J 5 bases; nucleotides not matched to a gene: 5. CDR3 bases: TGTGCCAGCAGCTTAACTAGCGGGAGAAACGAGCAGTACTTC. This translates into CASSLTSGRNEQYF.

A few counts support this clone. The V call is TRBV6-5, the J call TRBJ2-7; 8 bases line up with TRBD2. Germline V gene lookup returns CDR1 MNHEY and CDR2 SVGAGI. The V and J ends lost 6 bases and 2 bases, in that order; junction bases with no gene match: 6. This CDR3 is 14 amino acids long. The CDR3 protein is CASRAGGPPYEQYF. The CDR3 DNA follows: TGTGCCAGCAGGGCGGGGGGACCCCCCTACGAGCAGTACTTC.

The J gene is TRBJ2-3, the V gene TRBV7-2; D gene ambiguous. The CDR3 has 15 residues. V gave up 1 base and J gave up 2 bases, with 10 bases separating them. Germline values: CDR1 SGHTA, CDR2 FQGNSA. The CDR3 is CASSLGAGPTDTQYF. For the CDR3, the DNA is TGTGCCAGCAGCTTAGGGGCAGGACCCACAGATACGCAGTATTTT.

The CDR3 sequence is CASSKRQGGAEAFF. The CDR3 bases are TGTGCCAGCAGTAAAAGACAGGGTGGCGCTGAAGCTTTCTTT. The gene calls are TRBV28 and TRBJ1-1; TRBD1 matches at 7 bases. The CDR3 has 14 residues. Germline assignment: CDR1 MDHEN and CDR2 SYDVKM. The V segment lost 5 bases and the J segment 6 bases; nucleotides outside the gene matches: 9.

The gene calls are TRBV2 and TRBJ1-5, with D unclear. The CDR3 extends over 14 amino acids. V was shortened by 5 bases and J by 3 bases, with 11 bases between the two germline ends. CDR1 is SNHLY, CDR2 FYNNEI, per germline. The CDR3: CASSSVSHNQPQHF. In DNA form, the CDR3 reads TGTGCCAGCAGTTCAGTTTCACACAATCAGCCCCAGCATTTT.

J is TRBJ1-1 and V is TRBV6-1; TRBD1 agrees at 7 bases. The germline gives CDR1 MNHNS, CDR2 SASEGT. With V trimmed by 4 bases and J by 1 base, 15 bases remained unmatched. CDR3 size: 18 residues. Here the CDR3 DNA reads TGTGCCAGCAGTGGGCCGGACAGGCCGGGGAGTTCGAACACTGAAGCTTTCTTT. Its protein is CASSGPDRPGSSNTEAFF.

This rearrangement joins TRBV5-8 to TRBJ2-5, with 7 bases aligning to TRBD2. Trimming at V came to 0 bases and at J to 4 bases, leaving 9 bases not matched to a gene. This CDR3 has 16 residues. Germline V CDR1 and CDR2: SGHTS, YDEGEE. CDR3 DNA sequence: TGTGCCAGCAGCTTGGGGTGGGCGGGAGCAGGAGAGACCCAGTACTTC. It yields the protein CASSLGWAGAGETQYF.